This T cell receptor (beta chain) is from a study of blood T cell repertoires in COVID-19. V dropped 1 base and J dropped 6; count of bases not matched to a gene: 10. The germline gives CDR1 MGHRA, CDR2 YSYEKL. CDR3 length: 17 amino acids. TCRdb keeps only in-frame clones here, not all; method: immunoSEQ multiplex PCR. Among approximately 460,000 clones listed, nearly 90% were seen once. This sequence joins TRBV4-1 and TRBJ2-2, with TRBD2 matching 8 bases. The sample consisted of peripheral blood. This receptor was taken from a man between 18 and 29 years old with COVID-19, enrolled during active disease. The CDR3 nucleotides are TGCGCCAGCAGCCAAGCCGGGCGGGGGGCCTTGGCCGGGGAGCTGTTTTTT. This sequence encodes CASSQAGRGALAGELFF.